This T cell receptor beta chain was sequenced in a study of CD8 T cells in ankylosing spondylitis. General study results and limits: Matched synovial fluid from ankylosing spondylitis patients was reported to be enriched for disease-linked clones. A TCR beta motif made of several highly homologous variants seemed typical of ankylosing spondylitis blood. Several of the motif variants were reported before in synovial fluid and blood from reactive arthritis.

Libraries of TCR beta came from quantitative 5'-RACE with molecular barcodes. Each CDR3 protein gets one entry after TCRdb re-called the 5' RACE reads with MiXCR. The profile shows 150,000 to 200,000 distinct CDR3 sequences, under 35% of them singletons. V shed 4 bases and J 4 bases; nucleotides not matched to a gene: 6. This CDR3 region has 16 residues. Germline CDR1 is SGHRS and CDR2 is YFSETQ. Turning to this clonotype: The antigen is unknown.

The chain couples TRBV5-1 to TRBJ2-5; 14 positions agree with TRBD2. Sequencing input: synovial fluid, either unsorted or a sorted T cell fraction (not recorded which). This clonotype originated in a male donor with ankylosing spondylitis. CDR3 sequence (DNA): TGCGCCAGCAGCACTGGACTAGCGGGGGGTACAGAGACCCAGTACTTC. Its translation: CASSTGLAGGTETQYF. The full variable domain, its missing parts supplied by reference TRBV5-1 and TRBJ2-5, is KAGVTQTPRYLIKTRGQQVTLSCSPISGHRSVSWYQQTPGQGLQFLFEYFSETQRNKGNFPGRFSGRQFSNSRSEMNVSTLELGDSALYLCASSTGLAGGTETQYFGPGTRLLVL.